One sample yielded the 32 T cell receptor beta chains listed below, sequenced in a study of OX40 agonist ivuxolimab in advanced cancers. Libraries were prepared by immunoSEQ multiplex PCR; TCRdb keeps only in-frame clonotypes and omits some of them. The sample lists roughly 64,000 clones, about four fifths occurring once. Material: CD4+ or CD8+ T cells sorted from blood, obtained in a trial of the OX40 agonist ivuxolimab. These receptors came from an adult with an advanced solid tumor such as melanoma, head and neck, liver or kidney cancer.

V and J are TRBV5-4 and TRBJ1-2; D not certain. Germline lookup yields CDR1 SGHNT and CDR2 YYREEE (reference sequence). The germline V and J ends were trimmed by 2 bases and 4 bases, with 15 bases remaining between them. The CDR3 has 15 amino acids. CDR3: CASSLGLQAGYGYTF. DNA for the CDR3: TGTGCCAGCAGCTTAGGCTTACAAGCCGGCTATGGCTACACCTTC.

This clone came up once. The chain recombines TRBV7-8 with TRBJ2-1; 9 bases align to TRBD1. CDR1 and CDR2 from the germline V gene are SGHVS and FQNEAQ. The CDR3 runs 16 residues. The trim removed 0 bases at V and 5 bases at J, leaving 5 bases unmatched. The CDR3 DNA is TGTGCCAGCAGCTTAGCGCGGACAGGGGCCCACAATGAGCAGTTCTTC. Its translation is CASSLARTGAHNEQFF.

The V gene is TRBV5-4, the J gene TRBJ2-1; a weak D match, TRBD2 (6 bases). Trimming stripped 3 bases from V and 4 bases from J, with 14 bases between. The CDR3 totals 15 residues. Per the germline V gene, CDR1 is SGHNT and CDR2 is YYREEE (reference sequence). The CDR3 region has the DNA TGTGCCAGCAGCTCGGGACTGCAAACTTACAATGAGCAGTTCTTC. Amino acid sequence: CASSSGLQTYNEQFF.

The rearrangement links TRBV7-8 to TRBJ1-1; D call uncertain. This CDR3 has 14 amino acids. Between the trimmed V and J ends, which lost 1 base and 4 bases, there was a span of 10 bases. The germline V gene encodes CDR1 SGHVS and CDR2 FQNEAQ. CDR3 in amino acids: CASSLDPESTEAFF. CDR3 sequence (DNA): TGTGCCAGCAGCTTAGACCCGGAGAGCACTGAAGCTTTCTTT.

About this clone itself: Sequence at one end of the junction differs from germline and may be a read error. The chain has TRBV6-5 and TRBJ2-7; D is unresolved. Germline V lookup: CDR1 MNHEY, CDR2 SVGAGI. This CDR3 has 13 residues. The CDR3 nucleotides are TGTGCCATCAGTCCCAGCATTATCTACGAGCAGTACTTC. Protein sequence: CAISPSIIYEQYF.

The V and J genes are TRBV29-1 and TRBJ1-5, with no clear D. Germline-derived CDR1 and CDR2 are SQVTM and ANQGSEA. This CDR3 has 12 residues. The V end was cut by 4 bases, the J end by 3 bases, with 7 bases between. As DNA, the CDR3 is TGCAGCGTTGGGACGGACAATCAGCCCCAGCATTTT. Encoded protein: CSVGTDNQPQHF.

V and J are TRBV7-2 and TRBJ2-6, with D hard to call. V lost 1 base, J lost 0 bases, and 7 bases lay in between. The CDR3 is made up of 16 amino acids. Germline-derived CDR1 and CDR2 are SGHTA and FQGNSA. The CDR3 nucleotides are TGTGCCAGCAGCTTAGTAGGGAACTCTGGGGCCAACGTCCTGACTTTC. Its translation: CASSLVGNSGANVLTF.

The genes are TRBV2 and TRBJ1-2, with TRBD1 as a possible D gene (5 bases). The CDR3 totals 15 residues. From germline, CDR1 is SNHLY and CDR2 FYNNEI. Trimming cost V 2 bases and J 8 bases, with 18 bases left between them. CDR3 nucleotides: TGTGCCAGCAGTGAACAACAGAGGGGAGGGTTCGGCTACACCTTC. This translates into CASSEQQRGGFGYTF.

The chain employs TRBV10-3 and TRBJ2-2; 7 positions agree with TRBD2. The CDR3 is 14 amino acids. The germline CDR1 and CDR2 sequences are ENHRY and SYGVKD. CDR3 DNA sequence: TGTGCTATGCGGAGCGGGGCCCTCGGGGGGGAGCTGTTTTTT. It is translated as CAMRSGALGGELFF.

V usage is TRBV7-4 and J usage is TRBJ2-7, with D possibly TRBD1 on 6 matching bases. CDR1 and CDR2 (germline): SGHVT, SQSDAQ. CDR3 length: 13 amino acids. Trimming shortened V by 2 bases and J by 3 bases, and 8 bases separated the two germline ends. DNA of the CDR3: TGTGCCAGCAGCTTACAGGGGAACTACGAGCAGTACTTC. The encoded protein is CASSLQGNYEQYF.

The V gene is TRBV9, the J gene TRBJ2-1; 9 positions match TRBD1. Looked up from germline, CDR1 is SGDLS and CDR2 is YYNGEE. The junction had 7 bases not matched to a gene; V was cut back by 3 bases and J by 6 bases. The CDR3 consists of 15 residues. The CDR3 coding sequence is TGTGCCAGCAGCGCAGTGGGACAGGGAGGCAATGAGCAGTTCTTC. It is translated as CASSAVGQGGNEQFF. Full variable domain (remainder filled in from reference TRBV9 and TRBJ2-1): DSGVTQTPKHLITATGQRVTLRCSPRSGDLSVYWYQQSLDQGLQFLIQYYNGEERAKGNILERFSAQQFPDLHSELNLSSLELGDSALYFCASSAVGQGGNEQFFGPGTRLTVL.

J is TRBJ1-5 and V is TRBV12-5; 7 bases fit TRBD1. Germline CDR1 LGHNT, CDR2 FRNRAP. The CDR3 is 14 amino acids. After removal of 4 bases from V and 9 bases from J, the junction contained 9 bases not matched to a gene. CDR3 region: CASGYGQVERPQHF. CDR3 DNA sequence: TGTGCTAGTGGTTACGGACAGGTCGAACGGCCCCAGCATTTT.

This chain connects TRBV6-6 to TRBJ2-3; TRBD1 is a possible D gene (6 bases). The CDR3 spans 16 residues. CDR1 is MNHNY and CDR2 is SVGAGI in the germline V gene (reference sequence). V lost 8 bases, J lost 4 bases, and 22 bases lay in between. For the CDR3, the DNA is TGTGCCAGCGGTACTAAAGTTTCGACAGGCCCAGATACGCAGTATTTT. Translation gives CASGTKVSTGPDTQYF.

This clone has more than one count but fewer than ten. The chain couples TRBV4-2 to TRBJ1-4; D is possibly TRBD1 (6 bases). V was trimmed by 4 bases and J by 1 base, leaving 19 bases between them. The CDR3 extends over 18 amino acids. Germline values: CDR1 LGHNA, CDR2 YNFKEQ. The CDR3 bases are TGTGCCAGCAGCCCGTACCGGGACACCCCTATAACTAATGAAAAACTGTTTTTT. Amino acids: CASSPYRDTPITNEKLFF.

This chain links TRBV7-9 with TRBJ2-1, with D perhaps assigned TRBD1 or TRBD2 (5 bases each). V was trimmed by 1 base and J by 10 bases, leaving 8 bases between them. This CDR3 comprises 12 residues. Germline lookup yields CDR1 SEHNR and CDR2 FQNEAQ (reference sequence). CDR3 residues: CASSLGDLEQFF. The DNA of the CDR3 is TGTGCCAGCAGCTTAGGGGACCTAGAGCAGTTCTTC.

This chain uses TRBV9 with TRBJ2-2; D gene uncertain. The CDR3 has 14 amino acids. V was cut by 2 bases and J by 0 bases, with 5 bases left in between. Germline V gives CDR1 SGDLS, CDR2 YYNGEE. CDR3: CASSVLANTGELFF. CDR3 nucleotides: TGTGCCAGCAGCGTTCTAGCGAACACCGGGGAGCTGTTTTTT.

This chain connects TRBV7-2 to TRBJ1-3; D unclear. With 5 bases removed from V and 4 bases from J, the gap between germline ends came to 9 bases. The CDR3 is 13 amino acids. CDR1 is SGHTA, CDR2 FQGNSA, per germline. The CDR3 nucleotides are TGTGCCAGCAGCCCCAATCAGGGAAACACCATATATTTT. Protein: CASSPNQGNTIYF.

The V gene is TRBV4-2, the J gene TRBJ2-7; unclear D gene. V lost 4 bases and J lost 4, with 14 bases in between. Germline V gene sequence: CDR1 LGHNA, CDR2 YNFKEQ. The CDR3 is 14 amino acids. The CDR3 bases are TGTGCCAGCAGCCCCGACCCTTGGGGTTACGAGCAGTACTTC. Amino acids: CASSPDPWGYEQYF.

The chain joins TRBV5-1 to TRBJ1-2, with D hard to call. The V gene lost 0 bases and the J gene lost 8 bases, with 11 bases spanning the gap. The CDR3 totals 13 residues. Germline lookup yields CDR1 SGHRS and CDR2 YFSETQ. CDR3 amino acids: CASSLVPLWGYTF. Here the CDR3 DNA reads TGCGCCAGCAGCTTGGTCCCTTTGTGGGGCTACACCTTC.

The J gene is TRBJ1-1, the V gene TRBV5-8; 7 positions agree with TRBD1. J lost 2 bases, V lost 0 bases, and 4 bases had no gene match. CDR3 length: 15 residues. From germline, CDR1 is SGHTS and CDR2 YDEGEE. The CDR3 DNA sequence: TGTGCCAGCAGCTTGGGAGGGACAGTTAACACTGAAGCTTTCTTT. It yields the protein CASSLGGTVNTEAFF.

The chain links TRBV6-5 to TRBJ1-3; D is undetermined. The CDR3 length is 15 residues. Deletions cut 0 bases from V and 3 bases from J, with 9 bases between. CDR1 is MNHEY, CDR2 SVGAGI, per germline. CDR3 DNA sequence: TGTGCCAGCAGTTACTCGGCTAGTAGTGGAAACACCATATATTTT. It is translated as CASSYSASSGNTIYF.

The CDR3 DNA is TGTGCCACCAGCAGCGCTAGGGGCGCTGAAGCTTTCTTT. This encodes CATSSARGAEAFF. The chain combines TRBV15 with TRBJ1-1; TRBD1 is a possible D gene (5 bases). CDR3 length: 13 amino acids. The germline CDR1 and CDR2 sequences are LNHNV and YYDKDF (reference sequence). The V gene lost 3 bases and the J gene lost 6 bases, with 11 bases spanning the gap.

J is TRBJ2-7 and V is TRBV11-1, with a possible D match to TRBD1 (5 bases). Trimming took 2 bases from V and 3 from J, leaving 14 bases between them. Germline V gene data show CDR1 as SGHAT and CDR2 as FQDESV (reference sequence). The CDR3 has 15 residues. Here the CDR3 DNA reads TGTGCCAGCAGCTTACAGGGTCCCACCTACTACGAGCAGTACTTC. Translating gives CASSLQGPTYYEQYF.

The CDR3: CASSGLRDQPQHF. Here the CDR3 DNA reads TGTGCCAGCAGTGGACTGAGGGATCAGCCCCAGCATTTT. The chain combines TRBV6-1 with TRBJ1-5; D is uncertain. There are 13 residues in the CDR3. The germline CDR1 and CDR2 sequences are MNHNS and SASEGT. The ends were cut back, 4 bases at V and 5 bases at J, with 9 bases in the middle.

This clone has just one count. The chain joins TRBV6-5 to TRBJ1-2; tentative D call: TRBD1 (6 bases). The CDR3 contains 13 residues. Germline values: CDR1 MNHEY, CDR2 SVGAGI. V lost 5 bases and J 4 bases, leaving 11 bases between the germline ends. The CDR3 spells CASSGQRGYGYTF. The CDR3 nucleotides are TGTGCCAGCAGTGGACAGAGAGGCTATGGCTACACCTTC.

In DNA, the CDR3 is TGTGCCAGCAGCATAAACAGGGGAAGCGAGCAGTACTTC. This encodes CASSINRGSEQYF. The chain is built from TRBV11-3 and TRBJ2-7; 7 nucleotides align to TRBD1. The CDR3 is 13 residues long. Germline trimming cut 5 bases from V and 6 bases from J; bases unmatched to any gene: 7. Germline V gene sequence: CDR1 SGHNT, CDR2 YENEEA.

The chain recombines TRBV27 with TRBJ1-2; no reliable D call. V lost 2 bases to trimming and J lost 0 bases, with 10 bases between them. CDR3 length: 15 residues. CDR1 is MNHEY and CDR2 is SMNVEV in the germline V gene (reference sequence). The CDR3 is CASSLAAGANYGYTF. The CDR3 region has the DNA TGTGCCAGCAGTTTAGCCGCCGGAGCTAACTATGGCTACACCTTC.

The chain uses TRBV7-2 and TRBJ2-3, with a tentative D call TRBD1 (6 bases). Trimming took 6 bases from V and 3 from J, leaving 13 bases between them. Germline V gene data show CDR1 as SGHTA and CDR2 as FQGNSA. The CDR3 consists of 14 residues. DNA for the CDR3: TGTGCCAGCAGTTCCTACAGGGAAACAGATACGCAGTATTTT. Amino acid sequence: CASSSYRETDTQYF. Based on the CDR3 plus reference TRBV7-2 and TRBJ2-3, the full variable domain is GAGVSQSPSNKVTEKGKDVELRCDPISGHTALYWYRQSLGQGLEFLIYFQGNSAPDKSGLPSDRFSAERTGGSVSTLTIQRTQQEDSAVYLCASSSYRETDTQYFGPGTRLTVL.

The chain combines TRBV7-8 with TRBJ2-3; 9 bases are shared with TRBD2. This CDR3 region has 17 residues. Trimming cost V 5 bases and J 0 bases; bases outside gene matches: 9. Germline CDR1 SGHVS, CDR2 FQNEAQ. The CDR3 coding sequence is TGTGCCAGCAGCCTCCGAGCGGGGGGATCTAGCACAGATACGCAGTATTTT. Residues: CASSLRAGGSSTDTQYF.

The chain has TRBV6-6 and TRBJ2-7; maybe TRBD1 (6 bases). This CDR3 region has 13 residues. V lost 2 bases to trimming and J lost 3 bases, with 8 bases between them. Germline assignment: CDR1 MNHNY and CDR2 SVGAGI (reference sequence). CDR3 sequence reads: CASSYDRYYEQYF. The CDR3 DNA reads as TGTGCCAGCAGTTACGACAGGTACTACGAGCAGTACTTC.

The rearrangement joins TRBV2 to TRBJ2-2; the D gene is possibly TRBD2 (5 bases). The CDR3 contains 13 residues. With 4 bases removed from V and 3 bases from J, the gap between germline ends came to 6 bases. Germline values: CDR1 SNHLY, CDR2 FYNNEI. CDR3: CASSGEYTGELFF. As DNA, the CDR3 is TGTGCCAGCAGTGGGGAGTACACCGGGGAGCTGTTTTTT.

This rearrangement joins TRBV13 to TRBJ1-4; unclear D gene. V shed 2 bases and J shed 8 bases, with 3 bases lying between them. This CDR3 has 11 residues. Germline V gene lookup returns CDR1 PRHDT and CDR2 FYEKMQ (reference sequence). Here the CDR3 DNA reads TGTGCCAGCAGCTTACGGGAAAAACTGTTTTTT. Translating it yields CASSLREKLFF.